This T cell receptor beta chain was recorded in a study of T-cell reconstitution after alpha-beta-depleted transplantation in children (dated by TCRdb to about 2016). For the study in its entirety: T-cell immune reconstitution after TCRalphabeta/CD19-depleted allogeneic hematopoietic cell transplantation in children was quantitatively tracked in the study by means of TCR repertoire profiling.

The treatment or condition label of this sample denotes: allogeneic hematopoietic cell transplantation with graft depleted of TCRalphabeta T cells and CD19 B cells. The children who served as transplant recipients had been given grafts of TCRalphabeta/CD19-depleted allogeneic hematopoietic cells. Library creation used PCR. The sequencer was an Illumina HiSeq 2500. TCR library preparation used molecular barcoding, with unique molecular identifiers applied to normalize quantification of the TCRbeta repertoire. In-frame beta chains were kept once TCRdb had trimmed the public reads at Q25 with fastp and called clones with MiXCR. When rows share a CDR3 protein, they turn into one entry using the most common DNA and genes. The sample table contains about 110,000 distinct CDR3 sequences; only one count was recorded for around 6.4% of them. Jointly, the top ten make up roughly 24% of the sample. As to this clonotype: Its antigen is currently not known. Per-nucleotide qualities are absent, and no much larger clonotype sits a single base away.

Points the paper makes about the study in general: The frequencies of hyperexpanded clones fell over the following months, and after one year, T-cell counts and TCRbeta diversity were mostly attributed to newly produced T cells. The high TCRbeta diversity at day 60 in some patients was ascribed to recipient T cells and intrathymic progenitors that had survived conditioning. About two months after transplant, the apparently early recovery of alphabetaT-cell counts reportedly depended on just several hundred clones that had expanded rapidly and came from non-depleted graft cells.

V ends up 6 bases short and J 2 bases short, with an unmatched junction base count of 9. CDR1 and CDR2 were assigned from the germline V gene (reference sequence) as DFQATT and SNEGSKA. Including cysteine and phenylalanine, the CDR3 has 15 amino acids. Solely the CDR3 DNA is kept, with 45 bases framed from the first base. Sequences were derived from PBMCs, mostly from graft donor cells, sampled 360 days after TCRalphabeta/CD19-depleted stem cell transplant. The rearrangement combines TRBV20-1 with TRBJ2-7, and TRBD2 matches 11 of the central bases. The sequence derives from a male patient aged 2-10 years who had a stem cell transplant for acute lymphoblastic leukemia, so the T cells may come from the graft donor. The CDR3 protein is CSAILAGGLAYEQYF. The nucleotides are TGCAGTGCCATCCTAGCGGGAGGTTTAGCCTACGAGCAGTACTTC.